This TCR beta chain was captured in a study of neurological immune-mediated disorders. 5'RACE employing 10-nucleotide random UMIs yielded the cDNA. Each CDR3 protein gets one entry after TCRdb re-called the 5' RACE reads with MiXCR. The sample includes roughly 43,000 distinct CDR3 sequences, about 2% seen only once; the top ten take 2% to 2.5%. Germline V lookup: CDR1 SGHDT, CDR2 YYEEEE. V gave up 2 bases and J gave up 8 bases; unmatched junction bases: 4. This CDR3 spans 14 amino acids. This clonotype was seen ten or more times. This TCR came from a middle-aged woman with multiple sclerosis. V gene TRBV5-6 combines with J gene TRBJ2-2, with 9 bases aligning to TRBD1. Sample: PBMCs. The CDR3 reads CASSFTGGSGELFF. For the CDR3, the DNA is TGTGCCAGCAGCTTTACAGGGGGCAGTGGGGAGCTGTTTTTT.